This TCR beta chain was recorded in a study of technical replicates of blood from a few donors. After removal of 1 base from V and 5 bases from J, the junction contained 12 bases not matched to a gene. The germline CDR1 and CDR2 sequences are LGHNA and YNFKEQ. The CDR3 loop spans 17 amino acids. TCRdb keeps only in-frame clones here, not all; method: immunoSEQ multiplex PCR. There are around 98,000 clones in the sample; almost 96% occur only once, and 0.2% to 0.25% lies in the top ten. This receptor was identified in a human donor in good health. Sequenced material: T cells isolated from PBMCs. The chain recombines TRBV4-2 with TRBJ2-7; 9 positions agree with TRBD2. The CDR3 DNA sequence: TGTGCCAGCAGCCAAGCCTCCGGGACTAGCAAAGTCCACGAGCAGTACTTC. Translated, it gives CASSQASGTSKVHEQYF.